This section outlines one TCR beta chain sequence together with its context. The antigen is undetermined. This entry comes from a study of monozygotic twins with inflammatory bowel disease. Broader study findings: Clonotypes shared with others were fewer in IBD patients than in healthy twins, especially with disease activity. In the analysis, different T cell subtypes could not be told apart. Between concordant and discordant twins, repertoire similarity failed to differ, a result that limited power may explain.

PCR of TCRalpha and TCRbeta cDNA was nested, with two rounds of about 17 and 10 cycles. Reanalyzing the 5' RACE reads, TCRdb keeps one entry per CDR3 protein, without DNA. The data show fewer than 550,000 distinct CDR3 sequences, and the top ten clones hold about 2.2%. Input material: blood. This TCR came from a human donor with ulcerative colitis or Crohn's disease, or a healthy co-twin of an affected twin (not recorded which).

The CDR3 is CASSLVSSGGTDTQYF. This sequence joins TRBV7-8 and TRBJ2-3; TCRdb proposes TRBD2, but this gene call is untestable without DNA. CDR1 and CDR2 from the germline V gene are SGHVS and FQNEAQ. The CDR3 consists of 16 residues.